This TCR beta chain was sequenced for a study of OX40 agonist ivuxolimab in advanced cancers. Per germline, CDR1 KGHSH and CDR2 LQKENI. With V trimmed by 4 bases and J by 4 bases, 5 bases remained unmatched. This CDR3 region has 15 residues. Enrollment shut out patients with autoimmune disease history or systemic immunosuppression. Study observations and caveats: Circulating CD4+ and CD8+ T cells showed clonal expansion by week 6 at 0.1 to 3.0 mg/kg.

About this clone: No antigen is known for it. This specimen includes other DNA sequences encoding the same CDR3.

Profiling relied on immunoSEQ multiplex PCR, and the TCRdb table lists in-frame clones only, not all of them. The data show about 49,000 clones, over 75% seen once. V is TRBV18 and J is TRBJ2-1; 9 positions match TRBD2. The input for sequencing was CD4+ or CD8+ T cells sorted from blood, taken in a trial of the OX40 agonist ivuxolimab. This TCR was recovered from an adult with an advanced solid tumor such as melanoma, head and neck, liver or kidney cancer. The CDR3 DNA is TGTGCCAGCTCACTGAATAGCGGGAGATACAATGAGCAGTTCTTC. Translation gives CASSLNSGRYNEQFF.